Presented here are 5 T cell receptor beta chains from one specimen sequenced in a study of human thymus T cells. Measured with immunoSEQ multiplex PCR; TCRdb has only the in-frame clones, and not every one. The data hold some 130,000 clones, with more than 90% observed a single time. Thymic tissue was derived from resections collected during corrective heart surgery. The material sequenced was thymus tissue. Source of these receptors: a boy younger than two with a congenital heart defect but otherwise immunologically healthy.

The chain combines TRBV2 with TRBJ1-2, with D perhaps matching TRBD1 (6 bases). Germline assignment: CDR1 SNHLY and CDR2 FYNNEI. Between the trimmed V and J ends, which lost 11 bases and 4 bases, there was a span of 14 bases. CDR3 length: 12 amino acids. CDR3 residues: CAGDWTAYGYTF. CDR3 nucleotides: TGTGCCGGCGACTGGACAGCCTATGGCTACACCTTC.

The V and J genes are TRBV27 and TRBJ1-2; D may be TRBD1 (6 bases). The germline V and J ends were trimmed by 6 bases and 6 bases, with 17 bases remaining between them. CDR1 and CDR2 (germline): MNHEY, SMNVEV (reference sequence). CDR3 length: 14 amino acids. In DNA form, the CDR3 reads TGTGCCAGCAGCAACTCCGACAGGTTCGATGGCTACACCTTC. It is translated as CASSNSDRFDGYTF.

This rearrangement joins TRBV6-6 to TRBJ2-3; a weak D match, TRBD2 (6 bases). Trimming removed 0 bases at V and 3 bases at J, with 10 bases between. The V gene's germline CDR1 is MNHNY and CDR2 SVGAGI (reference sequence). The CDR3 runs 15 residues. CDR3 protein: CASSYSRGRTDTQYF. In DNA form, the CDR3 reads TGTGCCAGCAGTTACTCGCGGGGAAGGACAGATACGCAGTATTTT.

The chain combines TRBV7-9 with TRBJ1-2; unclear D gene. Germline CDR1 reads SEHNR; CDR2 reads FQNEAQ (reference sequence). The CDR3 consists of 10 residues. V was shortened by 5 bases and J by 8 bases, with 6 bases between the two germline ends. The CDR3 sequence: CASSPRGYTF. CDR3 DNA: TGTGCCAGCAGCCCGCGGGGCTACACCTTC.

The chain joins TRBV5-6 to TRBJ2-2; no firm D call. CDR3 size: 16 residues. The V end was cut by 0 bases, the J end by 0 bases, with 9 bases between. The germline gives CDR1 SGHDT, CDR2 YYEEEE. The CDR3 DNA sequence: TGTGCCAGCAGCTTGGTTGTAGACGCGAACACCGGGGAGCTGTTTTTT. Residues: CASSLVVDANTGELFF.